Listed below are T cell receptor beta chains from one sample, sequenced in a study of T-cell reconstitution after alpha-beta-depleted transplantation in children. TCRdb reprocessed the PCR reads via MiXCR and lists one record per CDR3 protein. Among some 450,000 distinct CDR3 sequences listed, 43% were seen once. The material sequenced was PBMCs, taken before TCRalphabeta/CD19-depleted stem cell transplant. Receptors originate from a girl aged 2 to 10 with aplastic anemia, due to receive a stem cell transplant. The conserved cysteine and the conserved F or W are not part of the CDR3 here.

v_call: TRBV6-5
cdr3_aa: ASSYIGVGTGELF

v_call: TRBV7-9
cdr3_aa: ASRNIAGGRSNEQF

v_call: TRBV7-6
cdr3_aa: ASSTYSQGIGEQF

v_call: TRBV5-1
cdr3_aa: ASSLTGLTGELF

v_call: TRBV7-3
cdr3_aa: ASSLSTSGSTGELF

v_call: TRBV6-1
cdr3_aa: ASSEDRGLGELF

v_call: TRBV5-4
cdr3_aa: ASSLGLFTGELF

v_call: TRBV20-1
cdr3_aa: SARVVGRMGSKNIQY

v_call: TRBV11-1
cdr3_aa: ASSSTISTQSSYNEQF

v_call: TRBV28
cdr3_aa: ASSSGNYGYT

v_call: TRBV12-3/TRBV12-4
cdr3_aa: ASSSKGTGWEETQY

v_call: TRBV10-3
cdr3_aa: ATSRDRVDIQY

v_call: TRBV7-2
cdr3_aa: ASSFGSAEAF

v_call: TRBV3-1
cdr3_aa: ASSHPRPLAGYT

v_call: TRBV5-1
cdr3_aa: ASSHYRETQY

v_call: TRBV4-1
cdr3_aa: ASSQLVRGLGNQPQH

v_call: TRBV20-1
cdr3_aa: SATPLGMTGYQPQH

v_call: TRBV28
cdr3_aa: ASRNRGNTEAF

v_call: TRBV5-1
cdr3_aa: AIGTELRTGANVLT

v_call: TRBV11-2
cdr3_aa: ASSPGTKETQY